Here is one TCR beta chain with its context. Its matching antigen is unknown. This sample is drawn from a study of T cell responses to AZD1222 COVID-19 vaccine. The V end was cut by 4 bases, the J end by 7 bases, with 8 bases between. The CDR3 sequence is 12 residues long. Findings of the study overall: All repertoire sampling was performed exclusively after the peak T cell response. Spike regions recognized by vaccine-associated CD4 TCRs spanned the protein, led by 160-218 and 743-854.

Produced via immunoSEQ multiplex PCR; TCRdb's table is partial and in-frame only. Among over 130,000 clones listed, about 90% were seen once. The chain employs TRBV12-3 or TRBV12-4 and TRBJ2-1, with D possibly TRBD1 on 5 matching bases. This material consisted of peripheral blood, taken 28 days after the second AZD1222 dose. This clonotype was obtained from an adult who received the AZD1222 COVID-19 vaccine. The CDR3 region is CASSWGRNEQFF. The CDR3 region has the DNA TGTGCCAGCAGTTGGGGCCGGAATGAGCAGTTCTTC.